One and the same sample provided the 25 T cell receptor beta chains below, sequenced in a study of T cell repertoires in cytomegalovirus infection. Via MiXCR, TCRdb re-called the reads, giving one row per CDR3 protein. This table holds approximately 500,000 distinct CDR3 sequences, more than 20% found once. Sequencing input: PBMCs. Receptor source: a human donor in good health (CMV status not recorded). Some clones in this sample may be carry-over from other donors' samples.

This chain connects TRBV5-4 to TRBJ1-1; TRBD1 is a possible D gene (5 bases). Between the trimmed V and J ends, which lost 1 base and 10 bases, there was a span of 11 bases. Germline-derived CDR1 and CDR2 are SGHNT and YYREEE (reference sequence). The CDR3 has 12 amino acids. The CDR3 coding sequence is TGTGCCAGCAGCTTGCCAGGGCATAGAGCTTTCTTT. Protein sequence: CASSLPGHRAFF.

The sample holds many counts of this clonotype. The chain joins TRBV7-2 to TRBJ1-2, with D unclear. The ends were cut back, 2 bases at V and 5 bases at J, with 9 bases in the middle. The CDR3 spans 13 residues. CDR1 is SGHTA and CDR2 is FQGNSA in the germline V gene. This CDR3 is CASSLLKPYGYTF. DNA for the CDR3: TGTGCCAGCAGCTTACTAAAGCCTTATGGCTACACCTTC. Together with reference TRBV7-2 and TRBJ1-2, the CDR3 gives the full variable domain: GAGVSQSPSNKVTEKGKDVELRCDPISGHTALYWYRQSLGQGLEFLIYFQGNSAPDKSGLPSDRFSAERTGGSVSTLTIQRTQQEDSAVYLCASSLLKPYGYTFGSGTRLTVV.

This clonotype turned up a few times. In nucleotides, the CDR3 is TGTGCCAGCAGTTACCCAGGGGGGGTGAACACTGAAGCTTTCTTT. Its protein product is CASSYPGGVNTEAFF. The genes are TRBV6-2 or TRBV6-3 and TRBJ1-1, with 7 bases that match TRBD1. This CDR3 comprises 15 residues. The germline V gene has CDR1 MNHEY and CDR2 SVGEGT. V dropped 2 bases and J dropped 0; count of bases not matched to a gene: 3.

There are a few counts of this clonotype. The CDR3 sequence is CAVGGHMNEKLFF. Written as DNA, the CDR3 is TGTGCGGTGGGGGGACACATGAATGAAAAACTGTTTTTT. The chain employs TRBV30 and TRBJ1-4; possibly TRBD1 for D (6 bases). Germline lookup yields CDR1 GTSNPN and CDR2 SVGIG (reference sequence). The CDR3 covers 13 residues.

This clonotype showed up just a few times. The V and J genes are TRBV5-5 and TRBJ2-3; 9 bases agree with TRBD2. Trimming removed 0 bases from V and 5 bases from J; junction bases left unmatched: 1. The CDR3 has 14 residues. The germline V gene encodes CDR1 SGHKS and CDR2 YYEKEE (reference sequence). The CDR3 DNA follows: TGTGCCAGCAGCTTGGGACTAGCGGAAGATACGCAGTATTTT. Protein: CASSLGLAEDTQYF. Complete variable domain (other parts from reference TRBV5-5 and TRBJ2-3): DAGVTQSPTHLIKTRGQQVTLRCSPISGHKSVSWYQQVLGQGPQFIFQYYEKEERGRGNFPDRFSARQFPNYSSELNVNALLLGDSALYLCASSLGLAEDTQYFGPGTRLTVL.

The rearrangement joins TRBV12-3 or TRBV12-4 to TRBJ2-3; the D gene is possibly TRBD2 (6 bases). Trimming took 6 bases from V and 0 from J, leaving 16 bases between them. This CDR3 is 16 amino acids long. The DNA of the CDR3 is TGTGCCAGCAGCCGCTCCGTAGCGGAAAGCACAGATACGCAGTATTTT. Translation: CASSRSVAESTDTQYF.

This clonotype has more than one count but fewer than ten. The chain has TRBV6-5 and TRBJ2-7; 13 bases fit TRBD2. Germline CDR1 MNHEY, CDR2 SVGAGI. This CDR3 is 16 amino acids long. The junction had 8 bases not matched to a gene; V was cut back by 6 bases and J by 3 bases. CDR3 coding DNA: TGTGCCAGCAGACCCCAGTGGACTAGCGGGAGCTACGAGCAGTACTTC. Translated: CASRPQWTSGSYEQYF.

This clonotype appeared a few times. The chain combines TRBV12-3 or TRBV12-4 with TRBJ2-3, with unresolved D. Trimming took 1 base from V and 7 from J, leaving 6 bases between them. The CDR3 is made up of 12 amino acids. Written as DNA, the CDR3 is TGTGCCAGCAGTTTAGACAGAAATACGCAGTATTTT. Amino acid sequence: CASSLDRNTQYF.

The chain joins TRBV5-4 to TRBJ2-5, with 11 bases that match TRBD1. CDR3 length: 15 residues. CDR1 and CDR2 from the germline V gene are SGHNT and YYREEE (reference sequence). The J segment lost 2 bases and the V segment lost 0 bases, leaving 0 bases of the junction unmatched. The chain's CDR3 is CASSLGDRGQETQYF. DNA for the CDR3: TGTGCCAGCAGCTTGGGGGACAGGGGGCAAGAGACCCAGTACTTC.

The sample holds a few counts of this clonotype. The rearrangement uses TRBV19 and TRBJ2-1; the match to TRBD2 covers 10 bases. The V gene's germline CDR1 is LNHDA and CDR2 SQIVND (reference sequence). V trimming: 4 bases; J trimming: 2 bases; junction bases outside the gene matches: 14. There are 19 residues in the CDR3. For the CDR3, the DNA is TGTGCCAGTAGTAAGACTAGCGGGCCCCCTGCCGGGGCCTACAATGAGCAGTTCTTC. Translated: CASSKTSGPPAGAYNEQFF. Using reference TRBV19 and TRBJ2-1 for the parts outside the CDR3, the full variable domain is DGGITQSPKYLFRKEGQNVTLSCEQNLNHDAMYWYRQDPGQGLRLIYYSQIVNDFQKGDIAEGYSVSREKKESFPLTVTSAQKNPTAFYLCASSKTSGPPAGAYNEQFFGPGTRLTVL.

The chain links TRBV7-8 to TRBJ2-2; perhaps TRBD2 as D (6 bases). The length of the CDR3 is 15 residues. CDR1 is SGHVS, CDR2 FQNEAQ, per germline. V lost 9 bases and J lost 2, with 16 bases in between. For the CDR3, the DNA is TGTGCCAGTACGGGGCTAGCGATTAACACCGGGGAGCTGTTTTTT. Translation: CASTGLAINTGELFF.

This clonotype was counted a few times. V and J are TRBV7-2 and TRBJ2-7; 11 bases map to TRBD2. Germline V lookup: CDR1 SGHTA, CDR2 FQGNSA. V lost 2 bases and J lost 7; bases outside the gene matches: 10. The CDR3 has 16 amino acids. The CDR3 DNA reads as TGTGCCAGCAGCTTATACTCTCCGGGACTAGCGGATGAGCAGTACTTC. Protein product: CASSLYSPGLADEQYF.

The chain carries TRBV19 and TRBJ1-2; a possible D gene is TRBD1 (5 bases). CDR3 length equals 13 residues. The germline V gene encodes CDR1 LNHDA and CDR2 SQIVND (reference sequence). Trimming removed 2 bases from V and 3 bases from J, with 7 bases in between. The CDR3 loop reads CASSIQGDYGYTF. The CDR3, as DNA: TGTGCCAGTAGTATACAGGGTGACTATGGCTACACCTTC.

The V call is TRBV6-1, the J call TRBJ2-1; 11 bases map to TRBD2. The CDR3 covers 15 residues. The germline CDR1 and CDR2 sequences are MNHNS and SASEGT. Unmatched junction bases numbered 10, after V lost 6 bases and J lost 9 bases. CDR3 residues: CASRGLAGIWGEQFF. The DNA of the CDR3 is TGTGCCAGCAGAGGACTAGCGGGTATCTGGGGTGAGCAGTTCTTC.

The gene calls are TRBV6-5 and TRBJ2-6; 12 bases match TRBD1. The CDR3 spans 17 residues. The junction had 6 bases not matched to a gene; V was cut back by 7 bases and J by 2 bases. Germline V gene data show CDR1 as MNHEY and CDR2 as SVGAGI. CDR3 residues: CASTEGTGGTGANVLTF. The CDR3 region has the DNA TGTGCCAGCACCGAAGGGACAGGGGGCACTGGGGCCAACGTCCTGACTTTC.

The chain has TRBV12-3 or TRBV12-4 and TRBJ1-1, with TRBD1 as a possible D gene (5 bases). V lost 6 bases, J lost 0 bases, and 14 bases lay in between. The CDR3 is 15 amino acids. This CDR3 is CASRSHGAVNTEAFF. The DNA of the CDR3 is TGTGCCAGCAGGAGCCACGGGGCAGTGAACACTGAAGCTTTCTTT.

CDR3: CASRPTTSGRGGEQFF. For the CDR3, the DNA is TGTGCCAGCAGACCCACGACTAGCGGGAGGGGGGGTGAGCAGTTCTTC. The chain carries TRBV11-1 and TRBJ2-1; 14 bases align to TRBD2. Germline V CDR1 and CDR2: SGHAT, FQDESV (reference sequence). After removal of 6 bases from V and 9 bases from J, the junction contained 10 bases not matched to a gene. The CDR3 runs to 16 residues.

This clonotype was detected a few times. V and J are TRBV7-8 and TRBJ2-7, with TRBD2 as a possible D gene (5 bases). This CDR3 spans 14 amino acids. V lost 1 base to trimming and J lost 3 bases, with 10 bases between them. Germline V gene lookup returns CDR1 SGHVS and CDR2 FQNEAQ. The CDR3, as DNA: TGTGCCAGCAGCTTAGTGCACGGGAACTACGAGCAGTACTTC. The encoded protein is CASSLVHGNYEQYF.

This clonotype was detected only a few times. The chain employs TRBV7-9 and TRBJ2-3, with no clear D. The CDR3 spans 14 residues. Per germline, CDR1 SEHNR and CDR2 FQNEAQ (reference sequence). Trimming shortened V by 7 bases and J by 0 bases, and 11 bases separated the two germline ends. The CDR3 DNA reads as TGTGCCAGCAAGGACGGATTCAGCACAGATACGCAGTATTTT. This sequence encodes CASKDGFSTDTQYF.

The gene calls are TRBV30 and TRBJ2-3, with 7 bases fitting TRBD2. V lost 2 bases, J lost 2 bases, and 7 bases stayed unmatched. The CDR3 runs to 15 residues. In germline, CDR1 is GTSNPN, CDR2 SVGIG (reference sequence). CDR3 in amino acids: CAWSPGRNPTDTQYF. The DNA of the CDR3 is TGTGCCTGGAGTCCCGGGAGGAACCCCACAGATACGCAGTATTTT.

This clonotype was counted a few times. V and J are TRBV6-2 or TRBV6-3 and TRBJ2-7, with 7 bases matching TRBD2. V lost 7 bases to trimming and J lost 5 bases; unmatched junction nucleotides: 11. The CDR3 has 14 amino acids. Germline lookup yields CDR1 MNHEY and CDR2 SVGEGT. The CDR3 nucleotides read TGTGCCAGCAAAAAGTGGCGGGAGTACGACGAGCAGTACGTC. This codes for CASKKWREYDEQYV.

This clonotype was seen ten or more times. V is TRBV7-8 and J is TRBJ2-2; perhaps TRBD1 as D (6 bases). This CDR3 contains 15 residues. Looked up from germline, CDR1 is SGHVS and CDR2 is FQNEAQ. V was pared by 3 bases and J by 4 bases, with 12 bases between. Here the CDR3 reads CASSFIQGGTGELFF. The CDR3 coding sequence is TGTGCCAGCAGCTTTATACAGGGCGGCACCGGGGAGCTGTTTTTT.

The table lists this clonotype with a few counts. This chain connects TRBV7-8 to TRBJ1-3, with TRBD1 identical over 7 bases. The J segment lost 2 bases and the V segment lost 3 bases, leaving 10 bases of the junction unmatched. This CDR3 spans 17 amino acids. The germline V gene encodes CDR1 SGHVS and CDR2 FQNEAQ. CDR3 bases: TGTGCCAGCAGCTTCCCCCAACAGGGGTTCGCTGGAAACACCATATATTTT. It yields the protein CASSFPQQGFAGNTIYF.

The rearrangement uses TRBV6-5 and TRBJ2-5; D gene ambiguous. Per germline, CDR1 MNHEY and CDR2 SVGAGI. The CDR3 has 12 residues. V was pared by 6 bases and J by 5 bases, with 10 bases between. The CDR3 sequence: CASRAGLETQYF. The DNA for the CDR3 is TGTGCCAGCAGGGCCGGGCTCGAGACCCAGTACTTC.

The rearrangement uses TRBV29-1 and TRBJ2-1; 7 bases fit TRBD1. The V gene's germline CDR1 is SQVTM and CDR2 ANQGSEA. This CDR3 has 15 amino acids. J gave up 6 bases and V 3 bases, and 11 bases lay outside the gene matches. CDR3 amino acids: CSVEGLGGDPNEQFF. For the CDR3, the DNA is TGCAGCGTTGAGGGTCTAGGGGGCGATCCCAATGAGCAGTTCTTC.